Each of the 12 T cell receptor beta chains below was sequenced from the same sample in a study of T cell responses to AZD1222 COVID-19 vaccine. The method was immunoSEQ multiplex PCR; TCRdb's version includes in-frame clones alone and lacks a portion of them. The table lists roughly 120,000 clones, around 90% of them singletons. The sequencing used peripheral blood, collected on day 0 of MenACWY control vaccination. These TCRs come from an adult in good health.

The V and J genes are TRBV7-9 and TRBJ1-1; D is perhaps TRBD1 (6 bases). The CDR3 loop spans 13 amino acids. Germline assignment: CDR1 SEHNR and CDR2 FQNEAQ (reference sequence). With 4 bases removed from V and 3 bases from J, the gap between germline ends came to 9 bases. The CDR3 loop reads CASSSSGDTEAFF. CDR3 bases: TGTGCCAGCAGCTCGTCAGGGGACACTGAAGCTTTCTTT. The whole variable domain, remainder taken from reference TRBV7-9 and TRBJ1-1, is DTGVSQNPRHKITKRGQNVTFRCDPISEHNRLYWYRQTLGQGPEFLTYFQNEAQLEKSRLLSDRFSAERPKGSFSTLEIQRTEQGDSAMYLCASSSSGDTEAFFGQGTRLTVV.

The rearrangement uses TRBV4-1 and TRBJ2-6; unclear D gene. The CDR3 totals 14 residues. V was clipped by 3 bases and J by 4 bases, with 7 bases between them. From germline, CDR1 is MGHRA and CDR2 YSYEKL. The CDR3 DNA reads as TGCGCCAGCAGCCAGGTAGCCGGGGCCAACGTCCTGACTTTC. Amino acids: CASSQVAGANVLTF.

This clone has a handful of counts. This chain uses TRBV9 with TRBJ2-7, with 10 positions matching TRBD2. The V gene's germline CDR1 is SGDLS and CDR2 YYNGEE. The V and J ends lost 3 bases and 8 bases, in that order; junction bases with no gene match: 8. This CDR3 has 14 residues. In DNA, the CDR3 is TGTGCCAGCAGCGCCACATCGGGACTAGCGAAGCAGTACTTC. Its protein is CASSATSGLAKQYF. The full variable domain, in which reference TRBV9 and TRBJ2-7 provide the parts outside the CDR3, is DSGVTQTPKHLITATGQRVTLRCSPRSGDLSVYWYQQSLDQGLQFLIQYYNGEERAKGNILERFSAQQFPDLHSELNLSSLELGDSALYFCASSATSGLAKQYFGPGTRLTVT.

The chain carries TRBV30 and TRBJ2-7; 9 nucleotides align to TRBD1. The CDR3 has 13 amino acids. With 2 bases clipped from V and 5 bases from J, the junction kept 4 bases outside the gene matches. The germline V gene encodes CDR1 GTSNPN and CDR2 SVGIG (reference sequence). CDR3 sequence reads: CAWSNTGGHEQYF. CDR3 bases: TGTGCCTGGAGTAACACAGGGGGCCACGAGCAGTACTTC. Variable domain in full (rest from reference TRBV30 and TRBJ2-7): SQTIHQWPATLVQPVGSPLSLECTVEGTSNPNLYWYRQAAGRGLQLLFYSVGIGQISSEVPQNLSASRPQDRQFILSSKKLLLSDSGFYLCAWSNTGGHEQYFGPGTRLTVT.

This clone was detected only a few times. The chain links TRBV5-3 to TRBJ1-6; possible D gene TRBD1, 5 bases. TRBV5-3 is designated an ORF whose function remains uncertain. The CDR3 is made up of 17 amino acids. Trimming left V 2 bases short and J 0 bases short, with 12 bases between. CDR3 loop: CARSFTGRSSYNSPLHF. The CDR3 nucleotides read TGTGCCAGAAGCTTTACGGGGCGGAGCTCCTATAATTCACCCCTCCACTTT.

CDR3 residues: CASSLQGAQETQYF. In DNA, the CDR3 is TGCGCCAGCAGCTTACAGGGGGCTCAAGAGACCCAGTACTTC. V is TRBV5-1 and J is TRBJ2-5, with 9 bases matching TRBD1. The CDR3 has 14 amino acids. The V segment lost 2 bases and the J segment 2 bases; nucleotides outside the gene matches: 1. From germline, CDR1 is SGHRS and CDR2 YFSETQ.

This sequence joins TRBV5-6 and TRBJ1-1; 9 bases fit TRBD1. J was trimmed by 0 bases and V by 3 bases; bases with no gene match: 6. Germline values: CDR1 SGHDT, CDR2 YYEEEE. This CDR3 is 16 amino acids long. The CDR3 protein is CASSSGQGYMNTEAFF. The CDR3 DNA follows: TGTGCCAGCAGCTCGGGACAGGGCTACATGAACACTGAAGCTTTCTTT.

This clone occurred once. The chain uses TRBV3-1 (or the pseudogene TRBV3-2) and TRBJ2-5; TRBD2 matches 14 bases. From germline, CDR1 is LGHDT and CDR2 YNNKEL (reference sequence). The CDR3 runs 20 residues. V trimming: 5 bases; J trimming: 4 bases; junction bases outside the gene matches: 18. The CDR3 DNA follows: TGTGCCAGCAGCAGGGGCCCTAAGAAAGGACTAGCGGGAGGTACAGAGACCCAGTACTTC. Its protein is CASSRGPKKGLAGGTETQYF.

The table lists this clone with a count of one. The chain recombines TRBV5-1 with TRBJ2-1; 13 nucleotides agree with TRBD2. The CDR3 covers 16 residues. V was clipped by 4 bases and J by 5 bases; unmatched bases: 6. Germline V lookup: CDR1 SGHRS, CDR2 YFSETQ. The DNA for the CDR3 is TGCGCCAGCAGCCTAAGGACTAGCGGGGGAAACAATGAGCAGTTCTTC. It specifies CASSLRTSGGNNEQFF. Variable domain in full (rest from reference TRBV5-1 and TRBJ2-1): KAGVTQTPRYLIKTRGQQVTLSCSPISGHRSVSWYQQTPGQGLQFLFEYFSETQRNKGNFPGRFSGRQFSNSRSEMNVSTLELGDSALYLCASSLRTSGGNNEQFFGPGTRLTVL.

The chain has TRBV2 and TRBJ1-1, with 9 nucleotides matching TRBD1. CDR3 length: 14 residues. In germline, CDR1 is SNHLY, CDR2 FYNNEI. V trimming: 5 bases; J trimming: 3 bases; junction bases outside the gene matches: 4. The DNA of the CDR3 is TGTGCCAGCAGTTTACAGGGGGCCTACACTGAAGCTTTCTTT. Translation: CASSLQGAYTEAFF. The full variable domain, in which reference TRBV2 and TRBJ1-1 provide the parts outside the CDR3, is EPEVTQTPSHQVTQMGQEVILRCVPISNHLYFYWYRQILGQKVEFLVSFYNNEISEKSEIFDDQFSVERPDGSNFTLKIRSTKLEDSAMYFCASSLQGAYTEAFFGQGTRLTVV.

The count of this clone is one. The chain couples TRBV2 to TRBJ1-1; D is ambiguous. CDR3 size: 13 residues. V was pared by 2 bases and J by 1 base, with 5 bases between. Per germline, CDR1 SNHLY and CDR2 FYNNEI. CDR3: CASSERQNTEAFF. In DNA, the CDR3 is TGTGCCAGCAGTGAAAGGCAGAACACTGAAGCTTTCTTT. Looking up the rest from reference TRBV2 and TRBJ1-1 gives the full variable domain: EPEVTQTPSHQVTQMGQEVILRCVPISNHLYFYWYRQILGQKVEFLVSFYNNEISEKSEIFDDQFSVERPDGSNFTLKIRSTKLEDSAMYFCASSERQNTEAFFGQGTRLTVV.

This clone was picked up one time. The chain employs TRBV6-6 and TRBJ2-7, with no clear D. Germline CDR1 reads MNHNY; CDR2 reads SVGAGI (reference sequence). CDR3 size: 13 residues. The ends were cut back, 0 bases at V and 5 bases at J, with 8 bases in the middle. The CDR3: CASSYSPRDEQYF. The CDR3 DNA sequence: TGTGCCAGCAGTTACTCCCCCCGGGACGAGCAGTACTTC.